This entry is about one TCR beta chain. Its antigen remains unidentified. Sequencing was performed with immunoSEQ multiplex PCR; in TCRdb, only in-frame clones are kept and a portion is missing. The data show approximately 140,000 clones, about 90% seen once. The data derive from a study of T cell responses to AZD1222 COVID-19 vaccine. CDR1 and CDR2 (germline): KGHSH, LQKENI. Trimming took 2 bases from V and 0 from J, leaving 11 bases between them. The CDR3 contains 16 residues. Whole-study results and caveats: Vaccine-related CD4 TCRs covered spike, predominating at 160-218 and 743-854. Per reports, nearly half of all spike-specific TCRs target regions that are unmutated in variants. A rise in Spike-specific TCR breadth and depth followed two AZD1222 doses.

The rearrangement uses TRBV18 and TRBJ2-1; D is possibly TRBD1 (6 bases). The receptor was isolated from an adult who received the AZD1222 COVID-19 vaccine. This material consisted of peripheral blood, taken 28 days after the second AZD1222 dose. CDR3 amino acids: CASSPDGQFSYNEQFF. As DNA, the CDR3 is TGTGCCAGCTCACCAGACGGACAGTTCTCCTACAATGAGCAGTTCTTC.